These T cell receptor beta chains were read from a single sample in a study of blood T cell repertoires in COVID-19. TCRdb's copy holds only in-frame clones and misses some; the assay was immunoSEQ multiplex PCR. The sample shows roughly 220,000 clones, approximately 84% of them seen only once. The sequencing sample was made of PBMCs or T cells enriched from blood (not recorded which). These receptors all come from a man aged 35 to 55 who had recovered from COVID-19. The CDR3 runs from the conserved cysteine through the conserved F or W. The order of the fields is V gene, D gene, clone size, J gene, CDR3 protein. D genes are given only for firm matches. Where a row states a size, it is once, few, many or the class of an expanded clone; other rows omit it.

V: TRBV12-3/TRBV12-4; D: .; size: .; J: TRBJ2-5; CDR3: CASSFQGLETQYF
V: TRBV25-1; D: .; size: .; J: TRBJ1-4; CDR3: CASSDLTTVSNEKLFF
V: TRBV14; D: .; size: .; J: TRBJ1-2; CDR3: CASSPGGNYGYTF
V: TRBV3-1/TRBV3-2; D: .; size: .; J: TRBJ2-7; CDR3: CASSQARTGEQYF
V: TRBV3-1/TRBV3-2; D: TRBD2; size: .; J: TRBJ2-7; CDR3: CASSRTSGGGYEQYF
V: TRBV21-1; D: .; size: .; J: TRBJ2-7; CDR3: CASTPGGAGYEQYF
V: TRBV7-9; D: TRBD1; size: .; J: TRBJ2-5; CDR3: CASSGSRGRETQYF
V: TRBV5-1; D: TRBD2; size: .; J: TRBJ2-7; CDR3: CASSSTGLAGDEQYF
V: TRBV2; D: TRBD2; size: .; J: TRBJ2-5; CDR3: CASRPTERGWETQYF
V: TRBV3-1/TRBV3-2; D: .; size: .; J: TRBJ2-1; CDR3: CASSQQAASSYNEQFF
V: TRBV5-4; D: TRBD1; size: .; J: TRBJ2-6; CDR3: CASSQGAGANVLTF
V: TRBV3-1/TRBV3-2; D: TRBD1; size: .; J: TRBJ2-7; CDR3: CASSLRQGADEQYF
V: TRBV19; D: TRBD2; size: .; J: TRBJ2-5; CDR3: CASSVSGGGSQETQYF
V: TRBV9; D: .; size: .; J: TRBJ1-2; CDR3: CASSSYRGGYTF
V: TRBV18; D: TRBD1; size: .; J: TRBJ1-1; CDR3: CASSPDRGTEAFF
V: TRBV7-3; D: TRBD2; size: .; J: TRBJ2-2; CDR3: CASSSGAGGTGELFF
V: TRBV6-6; D: .; size: .; J: TRBJ1-6; CDR3: CASSSAAASVSSPLHF
V: TRBV7-2; D: TRBD1; size: .; J: TRBJ2-1; CDR3: CASSLAEHRGDEQFF
V: TRBV7-2; D: .; size: once; J: TRBJ1-5; CDR3: CASSFPEPNQPQHF
V: TRBV19; D: .; size: .; J: TRBJ2-3; CDR3: CASMSRGGTDTQYF
V: TRBV20-1; D: .; size: .; J: TRBJ2-5; CDR3: CSASTIETQYF
V: TRBV30; D: TRBD1; size: once; J: TRBJ2-7; CDR3: CAGNTGGEQYF
V: TRBV6-4; D: .; size: .; J: TRBJ2-3; CDR3: CASSDRGGGTDTQYF
V: TRBV7-7; D: .; size: .; J: TRBJ1-3; CDR3: CASSSDSVSGNTIYF
V: TRBV9; D: .; size: .; J: TRBJ1-4; CDR3: CASSVGTLKNEKLFF
V: TRBV14; D: TRBD1; size: once; J: TRBJ2-2; CDR3: CASSPPRQGEPNTGELFF
V: TRBV9; D: TRBD1; size: .; J: TRBJ2-5; CDR3: CASSARGRGRLAETQYF
V: TRBV5-4; D: .; size: few; J: TRBJ1-5; CDR3: CASSLDAGPNQPQHF
V: TRBV2; D: TRBD1; size: .; J: TRBJ1-5; CDR3: CASSGTERNQPQHF
V: TRBV27; D: .; size: .; J: TRBJ2-7; CDR3: CASSLNQGYEQYF
V: TRBV29-1; D: .; size: .; J: TRBJ1-2; CDR3: CSAGIDYGYTF
V: TRBV4-1; D: TRBD1; size: .; J: TRBJ2-4; CDR3: CASSQDPAEGAGSKNIQYF
V: TRBV30; D: TRBD1; size: .; J: TRBJ2-7; CDR3: CAWSVRSGGPYEQYF
V: TRBV6-2/TRBV6-3; D: .; size: few; J: TRBJ1-5; CDR3: CASSLWGGRESNQPQHF
V: TRBV11-2; D: TRBD2; size: .; J: TRBJ2-1; CDR3: CASTISSGVNEQFF
V: TRBV19; D: .; size: .; J: TRBJ2-6; CDR3: CASRPRGAGANVLTF
V: TRBV11-2; D: TRBD1; size: once; J: TRBJ1-4; CDR3: CASSPGQYNEKLFF
V: TRBV19; D: .; size: .; J: TRBJ2-2; CDR3: CASNHREGTGELFF
V: TRBV5-5; D: .; size: .; J: TRBJ2-1; CDR3: CASSFSVYNEQFF
V: TRBV7-2; D: .; size: few; J: TRBJ2-3; CDR3: CASSLAPASQLAVTDTQYF
V: TRBV4-2; D: .; size: .; J: TRBJ2-7; CDR3: CASSQYQGFSYEQYF
V: TRBV24-1; D: .; size: .; J: TRBJ2-1; CDR3: CATSDRGGINEQFF
V: TRBV30; D: .; size: .; J: TRBJ2-5; CDR3: CAWSSGIPQETQYF
V: TRBV6-2/TRBV6-3; D: TRBD1; size: .; J: TRBJ2-5; CDR3: CASSYTQRQGPGETQYF
V: TRBV28; D: TRBD1; size: .; J: TRBJ1-1; CDR3: CASSLQGARTEAFF
V: TRBV5-4; D: TRBD1; size: once; J: TRBJ1-2; CDR3: CASSGTGYLYGYTF
V: TRBV5-6; D: TRBD2; size: .; J: TRBJ2-5; CDR3: CASRIGLAGGQETQYF
V: TRBV9; D: .; size: .; J: TRBJ1-1; CDR3: CASSPSGENTEAFF
V: TRBV11-3; D: .; size: few; J: TRBJ2-7; CDR3: CASGLNSYEQYF
V: TRBV4-2; D: .; size: .; J: TRBJ2-3; CDR3: CASSPSGGRGKDTQYF
V: TRBV19; D: TRBD1; size: .; J: TRBJ1-2; CDR3: CASQQGGNYGYTF
V: TRBV19; D: .; size: .; J: TRBJ2-2; CDR3: CASSIGPSGGELFF
V: TRBV5-1; D: .; size: .; J: TRBJ1-4; CDR3: CASSLGFGGFDEKLFF
V: TRBV6-5; D: .; size: .; J: TRBJ1-5; CDR3: CATTFSPGRNQPQHF
V: TRBV20-1; D: .; size: .; J: TRBJ1-2; CDR3: CSGVSNYGYTF